This paragraph reports one TCR beta chain. The antigen remains unidentified. The data belong to a study of beta chain features in type 1 diabetes. Turning to the study itself: Over all samples combined, some 99,000,000 sorted cells were examined.

Findings and limits, study-wide: A definitive answer on HLA type influencing TCRB rearrangement was not reached here. Patients with type 1 diabetes showed fewer VDJ junction insertions and more deletions. The study found moderately but significantly shorter TCRB CDR3s in all four CD4+ subsets of Type 1 diabetes patients.

This CDR3 spans 15 amino acids. The germline V gene has CDR1 SGHTA and CDR2 FQGNSA. V was clipped by 1 base and J by 7 bases; unmatched bases: 6. Isolated RNA was reverse transcribed in full, so expressed TCRB transcripts were sequenced. Produced via immunoSEQ multiplex PCR; TCRdb's table is partial and in-frame only. The table lists approximately 330,000 clones, roughly 11% of them singletons. The chain employs TRBV7-2 and TRBJ2-1; 8 nucleotides agree with TRBD2. The TCR sequence derives from a woman aged 25 to 45 in good health. Sequenced input: naive CD4+ T cells from blood. CDR3: CASSLVGLAYNEQFF. Written as DNA, the CDR3 is TGTGCCAGCAGCTTAGTTGGACTAGCTTATAATGAGCAGTTCTTC.